Below are 4 T cell receptor beta chains sequenced from a single sample in a study of blood T cell repertoires in COVID-19. The repertoire was sequenced with immunoSEQ multiplex PCR; TCRdb's copy has only in-frame clones and lacks some. The sample shows approximately 300,000 clones, 65% to 90% of them seen only once. Material for sequencing was PBMCs or T cells enriched from blood (not recorded which). The receptor source for this set is a woman aged 18-35 years who had recovered from COVID-19.

The chain is built from TRBV12-3 or TRBV12-4 and TRBJ1-2; D unclear. V gave up 8 bases and J gave up 4 bases, with 14 bases separating them. The CDR3 has 13 residues. This CDR3 is CASSRGNLYGYTF. As DNA, the CDR3 is TGTGCCAGCTCCCGAGGCAACCTCTATGGCTACACCTTC.

The genes are TRBV27 and TRBJ2-1, with a weak D call TRBD1 (5 bases). The CDR3 is 14 residues long. Germline assignment: CDR1 MNHEY and CDR2 SMNVEV (reference sequence). Deletions cut 6 bases from V and 0 bases from J, with 9 bases between. The CDR3 sequence: CASRYRSSYNEQFF. The CDR3 bases are TGTGCCAGCAGATACAGGAGCTCCTACAATGAGCAGTTCTTC.

V gene TRBV20-1 combines with J gene TRBJ2-3, with 7 nucleotides matching TRBD1. The trim removed 3 bases at V and 3 bases at J, leaving 9 bases unmatched. The CDR3 runs 15 residues. Looked up from germline, CDR1 is DFQATT and CDR2 is SNEGSKA (reference sequence). The CDR3 loop reads CSASGDRALTDTQYF. The CDR3 nucleotides are TGCAGTGCTAGTGGCGACAGGGCCCTAACAGATACGCAGTATTTT.

CDR3 amino acids: CASSIEGLAKNIQYF. The CDR3 bases are TGTGCCAGTAGTATAGAAGGACTAGCCAAAAACATTCAGTACTTC. The V call is TRBV19, the J call TRBJ2-4; D is perhaps TRBD2 (5 bases). This CDR3 spans 15 amino acids. V was shortened by 0 bases and J by 0 bases, with 6 bases between the two germline ends. Germline V gene sequence: CDR1 LNHDA, CDR2 SQIVND (reference sequence).